This T cell receptor beta chain appears in the sequencing data of a study of T-cell reconstitution after alpha-beta-depleted transplantation in children. Preparing the TCRbeta library involved the use of unique molecular identifiers. TCRdb re-analysed the PCR reads in MiXCR, keeping a single row per CDR3 protein. The sample includes about a million distinct CDR3 sequences, about 29% of them seen just once. Germline assignment: CDR1 SGHTA and CDR2 FQGNSA. This CDR3 region has 13 residues. The V end was cut by 1 base, the J end by 6 bases, with 10 bases between. A word on this clonotype: Its cognate antigen is unknown.

Study conclusions and caveats: Among T cells one year after transplant, newly produced cells accounted for most counts and diversity. The study reportedly traced alpha-beta T cells about two months after transplant to several hundred expanded graft clones. Elevated TCRbeta diversity at day 60 was traced, in some patients, to surviving recipient T cells and thymic progenitors.

The sequence was obtained from a boy in the first two years of life who had a stem cell transplant for SCID, so the T cells may come from the graft donor. The sequenced sample was PBMCs, mostly from graft donor cells, obtained 360 days after TCRalphabeta/CD19-depleted stem cell transplant. The chain couples TRBV7-2 to TRBJ2-7; D not resolved. DNA of the CDR3: TGTGCCAGCAGCTTAGGGGTACCGAGCGAGCAGTACTTC. Translated: CASSLGVPSEQYF.